A selection of T cell receptor beta chains follows, all from one sample in a study of blood T cell repertoires in COVID-19. Some clones are missing from TCRdb's copy, which holds only in-frame ones; the method was immunoSEQ multiplex PCR. This sample has over 100,000 clones, with over 70% found just once. The specimen sequenced was peripheral blood. All receptors derive from a man over 45 with acute or convalescent COVID-19. The CDR3 runs from the conserved cysteine through the conserved F or W. Each record gives: V gene, J gene, clone size, D gene, CDR3 DNA, CDR3 protein. A D gene is named only where the DNA matches it firmly. Clone size is not always given. Where it is, it says once, few, many or a class for expanded clones.

TRBV5-4,TRBJ1-2,few,-,TGTGCCAGCAGCTTGGTAGGGGTGAACGACTATGGCTACACCTTC,CASSLVGVNDYGYTF
TRBV28,TRBJ2-1,-,TRBD2,TGTGCCAGCAGTTTCCTAGCGGGAGGTAATGAGCAGTTCTTC,CASSFLAGGNEQFF
TRBV6-2/TRBV6-3,TRBJ1-1,few,-,TGTGCCAGCAGCCCCGGACAGACGAGTGGATGGTACACTGAAGCTTTCTTT,CASSPGQTSGWYTEAFF
TRBV10-3,TRBJ2-1,few,TRBD2,TGTGCCATCAGTCCCAGAGGTCGACTAGCGGGACTTTTCTTC,CAISPRGRLAGLFF
TRBV2,TRBJ2-7,once,-,TGTGCCAGCAGTGACCACTACGAGCAGTACTTC,CASSDHYEQYF
TRBV3-1/TRBV3-2,TRBJ1-1,-,TRBD1,TGTGCCAGCAGCCAAAGTGACAGGGGATGGAGTTTT,CASSQSDRGWSF
TRBV10-2,TRBJ1-2,-,TRBD1,TGCGCCAGCAGGACAGGGGGGAACTATGGCTACACCTTC,CASRTGGNYGYTF
TRBV3-1/TRBV3-2,TRBJ1-3,-,TRBD1,TGTGCCAGCAGGTCCACAGGGGGCGCGGGAAACACCATATATTTT,CASRSTGGAGNTIYF
TRBV28,TRBJ1-5,-,-,TGTGCCAGCAGTTTACTACTGGGCAATCAGCCCCAGCATTTT,CASSLLLGNQPQHF
TRBV5-5,TRBJ2-7,-,-,TGTGCCAGCAGCTTATTACAGGGTTCCAGCGAGCAGTACTTC,CASSLLQGSSEQYF
TRBV20-1,TRBJ2-1,-,-,TGCAGTGCCTCGCCAGCGAATGAGCAGTTCTTC,CSASPANEQFF
TRBV21-1,TRBJ2-7,-,-,TGTGCCACTGCGAGGAATAGCGGGAGCCCCTACGAGCAGTACTTC,CATARNSGSPYEQYF